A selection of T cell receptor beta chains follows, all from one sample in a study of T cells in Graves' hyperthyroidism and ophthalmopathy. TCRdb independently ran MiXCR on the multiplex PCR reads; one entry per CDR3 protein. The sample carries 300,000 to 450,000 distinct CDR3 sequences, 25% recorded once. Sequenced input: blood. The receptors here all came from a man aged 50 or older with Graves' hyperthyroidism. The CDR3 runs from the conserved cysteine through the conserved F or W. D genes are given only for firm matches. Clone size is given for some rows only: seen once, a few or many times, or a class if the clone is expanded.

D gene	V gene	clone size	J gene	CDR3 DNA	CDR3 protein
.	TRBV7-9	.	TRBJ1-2	TGTGCCAGCAGCTTAACGCCAACCTGGGGGCTCTATGGCTACACCTTC	CASSLTPTWGLYGYTF
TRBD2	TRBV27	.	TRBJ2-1	TGTGCCAGCAGTTTACTTAGCGGGAGCGGGAGCTCCTACAATGAGCAGTTCTTC	CASSLLSGSGSSYNEQFF
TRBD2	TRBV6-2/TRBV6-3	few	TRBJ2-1	TGTGCCAGCAGAACACTAGCGGGAACAAATGAGCAGTTCTTC	CASRTLAGTNEQFF
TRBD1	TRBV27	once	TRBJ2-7	TGTGCCAGCAGTTTCCGACAGGGGAGGAACAACGAGCAGTACTTC	CASSFRQGRNNEQYF
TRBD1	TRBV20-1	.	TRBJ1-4	TGCAGTGCTATGACAGGGGGGTTTGAAAAACTGTTTTTT	CSAMTGGFEKLFF
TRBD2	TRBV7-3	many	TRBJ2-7	TGTGCCAGCAGCTCTACGGGGGGACCTTACGAGCAGTACTTC	CASSSTGGPYEQYF
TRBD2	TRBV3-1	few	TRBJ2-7	TGTGCCAGCAGCCAAGGGGTGGGCGGGAGCACTACCTACGAGCGGTACTTC	CASSQGVGGSTTYERYF
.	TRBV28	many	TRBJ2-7	TGTGCCAGCAGTTCCCCTTACGAGCAGTACTTC	CASSSPYEQYF
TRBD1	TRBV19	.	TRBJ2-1	TGTGCCAGTAGTACGGGACAGGGGCAAGGAGGTGAGCAGTTCTTC	CASSTGQGQGGEQFF
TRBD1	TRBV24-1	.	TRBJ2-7	TGTGCCACCAGTGACCCACAGGGGGACGAGCAGTACTTC	CATSDPQGDEQYF
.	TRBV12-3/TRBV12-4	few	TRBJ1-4	TGTGCCAGCAGTTCGGTAGGGAGTGATGGTAAACTGTTTTTT	CASSSVGSDGKLFF
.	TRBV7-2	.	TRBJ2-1	TGTGCCAGCAGCTCCTCGACTGGATCGGGTGAGCAGTTCTTC	CASSSSTGSGEQFF
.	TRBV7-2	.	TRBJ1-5	TGTGCCAGCAGCTCGATGAATCAGCCCCAGCATTTT	CASSSMNQPQHF
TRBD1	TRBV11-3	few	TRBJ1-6	TGTGCCAGCAGCCCAGGGGGACTGTCACCCCTCCACTTT	CASSPGGLSPLHF
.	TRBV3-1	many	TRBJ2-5	TGTGCCAGCAGCGCAACGTGGGAGACCCAGTACTTC	CASSATWETQYF
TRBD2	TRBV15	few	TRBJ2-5	TGTGCCACCAGCAGAGATCTTAGGGAGGGAGAGACCCAGTACTTC	CATSRDLREGETQYF
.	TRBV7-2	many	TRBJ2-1	TGTGCCAGCAGCTTAGGAGGGACACCCAGTCGTCGGACCAATGAGCAGTTCTTC	CASSLGGTPSRRTNEQFF
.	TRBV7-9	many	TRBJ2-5	TGTGCCAGCAGTGAAGGACGGCGGGAACTACAAGAGACCCAGTACTTC	CASSEGRRELQETQYF
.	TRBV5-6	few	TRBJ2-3	TGTGCCAGCAGCTTAATAGGATCAGATACGCAGTATTTT	CASSLIGSDTQYF
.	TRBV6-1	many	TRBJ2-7	TGTGCCAGCAGTGAAGCCAGCGGGTTGTACGAGCAGTACTTC	CASSEASGLYEQYF
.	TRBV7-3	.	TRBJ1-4	TGTGCCAGCGGCGGGGGCTCCACTAATGAAAAACTGTTTTTT	CASGGGSTNEKLFF
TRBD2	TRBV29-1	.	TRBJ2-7	TGCAGCGTTGTCACTAGCGGGAGTTCCTACGAGCAGTACTTC	CSVVTSGSSYEQYF
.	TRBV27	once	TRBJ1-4	TGTGCCAGCAGCCAGAATTGGGGCGAGAATGAAAAACTGTTTTTT	CASSQNWGENEKLFF
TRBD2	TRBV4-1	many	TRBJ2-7	TGCGCCAGCAGCCCTAGGGGCGGGAGCTCCTACGAGCAGTACTTC	CASSPRGGSSYEQYF
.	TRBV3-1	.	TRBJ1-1	TGTGCCAGCAGGAAAGCTACAGGAATGAACACTGAAGCTTTCTTT	CASRKATGMNTEAFF
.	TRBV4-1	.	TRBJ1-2	TGCGCCAGCAGCCAAGATCGGGGCTCGCCCTATGGCTACACCTTC	CASSQDRGSPYGYTF
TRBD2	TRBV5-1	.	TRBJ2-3	TGCGCCAGCAGCTTGGGTTTGTTGGTGCTAGCGGGAGTCCCAGATACGCAGTATTTT	CASSLGLLVLAGVPDTQYF
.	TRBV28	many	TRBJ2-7	TGTGCCAGCACACGCCTCGGATCTTCCTACGAGCAGTACTTC	CASTRLGSSYEQYF
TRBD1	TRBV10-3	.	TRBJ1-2	TGTGCCATCCGCGACAGGGCCCTCCCGAACTATGGCTACACCTTC	CAIRDRALPNYGYTF
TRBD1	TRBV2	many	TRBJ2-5	TGTGCCAGCAGGACAGGGGGCTGGGAGACCCAGTACTTC	CASRTGGWETQYF
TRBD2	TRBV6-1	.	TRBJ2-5	TGTGCCAGCAGGATTACTAGCGGGAGGGCCTTTGAGACCCAGTACTTC	CASRITSGRAFETQYF
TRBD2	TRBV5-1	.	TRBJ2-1	TGCGCCAGCAGCTTGGGTGCTACTAGCGGGAGGGATACTGAGCAGTTCTTC	CASSLGATSGRDTEQFF
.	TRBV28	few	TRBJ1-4	TGTGCCAGCAGTTCAATAGAGATCTCGGATAATGAAAAACTGTTTTTT	CASSSIEISDNEKLFF
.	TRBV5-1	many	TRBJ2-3	TGCGCCAGCGGGGGAGGAGCGGAAAGCACAGATACGCAGTATTTT	CASGGGAESTDTQYF
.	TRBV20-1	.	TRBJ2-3	TGCAGTGCTAGGGGTAGCGGAAACACAGATACGCAGTATTTT	CSARGSGNTDTQYF
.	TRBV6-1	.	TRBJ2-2	TGTGCCAGCAGTGAACGGAGTTCTGGCGGGGAGCTGTTTTTT	CASSERSSGGELFF
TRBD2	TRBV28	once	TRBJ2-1	TGTGCCAGCAGCACCCCGACTAGCGGGTACAATGAGCAGTTCTTC	CASSTPTSGYNEQFF
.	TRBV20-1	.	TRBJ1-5	TGCAGTGCTAGTTCGGGGGCTAATAGCAATCAGCCCCAGCATTTT	CSASSGANSNQPQHF
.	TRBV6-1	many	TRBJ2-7	TGTGCCAGCAAGACGGCAGGGCGGTACGAGCAGTACTTC	CASKTAGRYEQYF
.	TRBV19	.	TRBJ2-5	TGTGCCAGCTCCGAGCGCGGCGAGACCCAGTACTTC	CASSERGETQYF
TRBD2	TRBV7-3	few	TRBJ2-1	TGTGCCAGCAGCTCCCAGGGACTAGTGGGATACAATGAGCAGTTCTTC	CASSSQGLVGYNEQFF
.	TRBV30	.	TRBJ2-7	TGTGCCTGGAGCAAAAAAGACAGCTCCTACGAGCAGTACTTC	CAWSKKDSSYEQYF
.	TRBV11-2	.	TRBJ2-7	TGTGCCAGCAGCTCTACCAGCCTCTCCTACAAGCAGTACTTC	CASSSTSLSYKQYF
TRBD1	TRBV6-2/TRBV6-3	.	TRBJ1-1	TGTGCCAGCAGTAAGGGACAGGGAGGGACTGAAGCTTTCTTT	CASSKGQGGTEAFF
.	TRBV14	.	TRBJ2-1	TGTGCCAGCAGCCAAGAAGGGCGGGGGCAAAGGTTCTTC	CASSQEGRGQRFF
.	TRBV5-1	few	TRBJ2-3	TGCGCCAGCAGCTTTGAGGGGACGAGCACAGATACGCAGTATTTT	CASSFEGTSTDTQYF
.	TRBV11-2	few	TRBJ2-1	TGTGCCAGTAGTATTAAAACAGTATCCTACAATGAGCAGTTCTTC	CASSIKTVSYNEQFF
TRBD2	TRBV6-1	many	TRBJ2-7	TGTGCCAGCCGTGACTCGGCGGGAGCCTCTGGTGAGCAGTACTTC	CASRDSAGASGEQYF
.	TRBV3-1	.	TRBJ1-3	TGTGCCAGCAGCCTACTACAGGGCTACACCATATATTTT	CASSLLQGYTIYF
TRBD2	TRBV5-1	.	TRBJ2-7	TGCGCCAGCAGGGAGACTAGCGGGAGTGTCGAGCAGTACTTC	CASRETSGSVEQYF
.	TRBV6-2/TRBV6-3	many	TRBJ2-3	TGTGCCAGCAGTTACGGGGTTACAGATACGCAGTATTTT	CASSYGVTDTQYF
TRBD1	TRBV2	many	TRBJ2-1	TGTGCCAGCAGTCTTACCGGACAGGGGGGCTACAATGAGCAGTTCTTC	CASSLTGQGGYNEQFF
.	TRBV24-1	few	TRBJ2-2	TGTGCCACCAGGGAGGGGGCTGGCGGGGAGCTGTTTTTT	CATREGAGGELFF
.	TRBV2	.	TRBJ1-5	TGTGCCAGCAAGAGCCATGGTCAGCCCCAGCATTTT	CASKSHGQPQHF
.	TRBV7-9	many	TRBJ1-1	TGTGCCAGCAGCTTGGACGGAAAGGGAGCGGCTTTCTTT	CASSLDGKGAAFF
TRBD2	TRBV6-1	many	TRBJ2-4	TGTGCCACCCAGTCCTTTTGGGGGGGGAGGTACATTCAGTACTTC	CATQSFWGGRYIQYF
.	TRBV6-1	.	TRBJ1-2	TGTGCCAGCAGTGCCGGGACACGGAGCTATGGCTACACCTTC	CASSAGTRSYGYTF
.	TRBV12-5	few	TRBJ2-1	TGTGCTAGTGGTCCCCAGGGGGGCAATGAGCAGTTCTTC	CASGPQGGNEQFF
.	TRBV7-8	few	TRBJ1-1	TGTGCCAGCAGCTTACATCTGGGGACGGACACTGAAGCTTTCTTT	CASSLHLGTDTEAFF